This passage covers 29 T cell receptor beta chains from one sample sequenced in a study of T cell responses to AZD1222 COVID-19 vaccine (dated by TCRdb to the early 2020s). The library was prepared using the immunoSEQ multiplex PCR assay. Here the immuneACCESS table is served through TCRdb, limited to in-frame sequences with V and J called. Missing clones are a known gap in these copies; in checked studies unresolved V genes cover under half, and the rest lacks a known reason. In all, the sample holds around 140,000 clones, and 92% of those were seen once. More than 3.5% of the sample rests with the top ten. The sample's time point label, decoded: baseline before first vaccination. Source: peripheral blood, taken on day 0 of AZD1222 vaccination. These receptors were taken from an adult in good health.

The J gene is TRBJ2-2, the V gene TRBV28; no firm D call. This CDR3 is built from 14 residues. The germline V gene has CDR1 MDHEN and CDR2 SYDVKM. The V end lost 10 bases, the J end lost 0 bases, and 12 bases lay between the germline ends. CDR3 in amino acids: CAISSGANTGELFF. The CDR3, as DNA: TGTGCCATTTCCTCGGGCGCGAACACCGGGGAGCTGTTTTTT.

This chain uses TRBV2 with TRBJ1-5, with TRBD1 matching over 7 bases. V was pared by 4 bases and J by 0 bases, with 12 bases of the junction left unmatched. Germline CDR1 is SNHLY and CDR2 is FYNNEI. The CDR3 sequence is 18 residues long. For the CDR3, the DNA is TGTGCCAGCAGTGGTTGGGACAGCAGAACCTATAGCAATCAGCCCCAGCATTTT. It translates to CASSGWDSRTYSNQPQHF.

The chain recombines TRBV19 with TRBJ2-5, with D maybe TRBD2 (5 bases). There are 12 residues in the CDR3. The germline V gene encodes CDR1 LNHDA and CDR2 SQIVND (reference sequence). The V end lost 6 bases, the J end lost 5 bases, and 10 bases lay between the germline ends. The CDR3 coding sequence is TGTGCCAGTAGGGGGAGTGCGGAGACCCAGTACTTC. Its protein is CASRGSAETQYF.

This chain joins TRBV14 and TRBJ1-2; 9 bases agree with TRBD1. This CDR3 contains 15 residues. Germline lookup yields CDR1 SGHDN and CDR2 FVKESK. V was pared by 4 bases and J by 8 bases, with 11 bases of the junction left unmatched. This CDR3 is CASSPHNRGPQGYTF. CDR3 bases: TGTGCCAGCAGCCCCCATAACAGGGGGCCTCAGGGCTACACCTTC.

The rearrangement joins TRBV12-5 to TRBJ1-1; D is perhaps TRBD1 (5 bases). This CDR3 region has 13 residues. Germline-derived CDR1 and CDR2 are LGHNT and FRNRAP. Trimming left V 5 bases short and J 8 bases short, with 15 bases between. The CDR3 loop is CASGPAAGREAFF. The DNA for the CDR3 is TGTGCTAGTGGTCCCGCAGCAGGGCGGGAAGCTTTCTTT.

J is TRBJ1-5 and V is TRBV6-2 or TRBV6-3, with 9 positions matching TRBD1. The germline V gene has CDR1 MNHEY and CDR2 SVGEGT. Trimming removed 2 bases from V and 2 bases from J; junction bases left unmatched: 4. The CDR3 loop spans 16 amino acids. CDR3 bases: TGTGCCAGCAGTTACGACAGGGGGGTTGGCAATCAGCCCCAGCATTTT. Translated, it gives CASSYDRGVGNQPQHF.

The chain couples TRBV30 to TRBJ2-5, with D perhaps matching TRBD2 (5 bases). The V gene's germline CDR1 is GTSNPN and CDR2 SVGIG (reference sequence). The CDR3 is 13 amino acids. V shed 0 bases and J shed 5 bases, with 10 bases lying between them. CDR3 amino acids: CAWSVWRGETQYF. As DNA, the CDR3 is TGTGCCTGGAGTGTTTGGCGAGGGGAGACCCAGTACTTC.

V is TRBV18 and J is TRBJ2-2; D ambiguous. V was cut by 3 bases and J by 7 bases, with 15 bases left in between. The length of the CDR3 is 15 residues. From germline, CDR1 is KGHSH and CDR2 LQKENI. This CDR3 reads CASSPVDKTFGELFF. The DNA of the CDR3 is TGTGCCAGCTCACCCGTTGACAAGACATTCGGGGAGCTGTTTTTT.

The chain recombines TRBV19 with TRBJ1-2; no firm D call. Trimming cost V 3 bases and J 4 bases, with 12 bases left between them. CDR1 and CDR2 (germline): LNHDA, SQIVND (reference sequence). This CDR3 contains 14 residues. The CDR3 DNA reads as TGTGCCAGTAGTATTGCCGGACCGGGCTATGGCTACACCTTC. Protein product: CASSIAGPGYGYTF. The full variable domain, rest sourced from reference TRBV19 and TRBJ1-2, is DGGITQSPKYLFRKEGQNVTLSCEQNLNHDAMYWYRQDPGQGLRLIYYSQIVNDFQKGDIAEGYSVSREKKESFPLTVTSAQKNPTAFYLCASSIAGPGYGYTFGSGTRLTVV.

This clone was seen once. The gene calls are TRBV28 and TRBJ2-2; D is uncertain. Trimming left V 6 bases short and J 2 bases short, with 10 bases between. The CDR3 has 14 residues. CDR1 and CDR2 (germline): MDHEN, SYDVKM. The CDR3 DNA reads TGTGCCAGCAGGTGGGCCCGCAACACCGGGGAGCTGTTTTTT. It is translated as CASRWARNTGELFF.

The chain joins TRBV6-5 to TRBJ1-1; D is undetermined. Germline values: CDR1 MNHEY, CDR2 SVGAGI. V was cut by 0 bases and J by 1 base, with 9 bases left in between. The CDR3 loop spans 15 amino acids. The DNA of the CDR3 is TGTGCCAGCAGTTACTCGGTATTGACGAACACTGAAGCTTTCTTT. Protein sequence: CASSYSVLTNTEAFF.

CDR3 region: CASSPGYWVFF. In DNA, the CDR3 is TGTGCCAGTAGTCCCGGCTATTGGGTTTTCTTT. This sequence joins TRBV19 and TRBJ1-1, with D hard to call. The CDR3 extends over 11 amino acids. From germline, CDR1 is LNHDA and CDR2 SQIVND (reference sequence). The germline V and J ends were trimmed by 5 bases and 13 bases, with 14 bases remaining between them.

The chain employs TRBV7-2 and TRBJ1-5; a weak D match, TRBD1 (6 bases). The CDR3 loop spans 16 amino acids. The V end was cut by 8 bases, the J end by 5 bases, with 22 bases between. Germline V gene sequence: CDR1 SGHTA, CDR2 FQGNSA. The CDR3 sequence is CASRTQGSGADQPQHF. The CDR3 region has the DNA TGTGCCAGCCGAACACAGGGTTCCGGAGCTGATCAGCCCCAGCATTTT.

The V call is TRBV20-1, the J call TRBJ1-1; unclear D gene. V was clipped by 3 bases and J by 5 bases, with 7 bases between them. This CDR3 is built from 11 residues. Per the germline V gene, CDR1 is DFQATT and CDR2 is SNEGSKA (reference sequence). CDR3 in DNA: TGCAGTGCTAGTGTGGAAACTGAAGCTTTCTTT. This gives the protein CSASVETEAFF.

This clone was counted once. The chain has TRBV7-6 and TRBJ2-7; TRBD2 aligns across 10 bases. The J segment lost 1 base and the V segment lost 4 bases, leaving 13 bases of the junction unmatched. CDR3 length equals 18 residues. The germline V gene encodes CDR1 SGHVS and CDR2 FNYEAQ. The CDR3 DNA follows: TGTGCCAGCAGCTCCCGAGCAGGGGGTAGCGGGAGGTCCTACGAGCAGTACTTC. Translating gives CASSSRAGGSGRSYEQYF.

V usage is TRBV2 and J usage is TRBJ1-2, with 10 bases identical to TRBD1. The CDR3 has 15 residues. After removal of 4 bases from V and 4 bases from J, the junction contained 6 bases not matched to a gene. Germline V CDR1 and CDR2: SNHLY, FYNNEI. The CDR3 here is CASSARDRGIYGYTF. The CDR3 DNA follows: TGTGCCAGCAGTGCCCGGGACAGGGGCATCTATGGCTACACCTTC.

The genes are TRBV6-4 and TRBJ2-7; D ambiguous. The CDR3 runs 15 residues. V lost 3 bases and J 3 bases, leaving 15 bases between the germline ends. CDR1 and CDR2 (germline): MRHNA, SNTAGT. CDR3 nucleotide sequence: TGTGCCAGCAGTGATTTTCCAAAGGCAATCTACGAGCAGTACTTC. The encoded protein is CASSDFPKAIYEQYF.

This CDR3 is CASGASLANTEAFF. Here the CDR3 DNA reads TGTGCTAGTGGGGCGAGTTTGGCGAACACTGAAGCTTTCTTT. This rearrangement joins TRBV12-5 to TRBJ1-1; unclear D gene. The V end was cut by 6 bases, the J end by 1 base, with 12 bases between. In germline, CDR1 is LGHNT, CDR2 FRNRAP. There are 14 residues in the CDR3.

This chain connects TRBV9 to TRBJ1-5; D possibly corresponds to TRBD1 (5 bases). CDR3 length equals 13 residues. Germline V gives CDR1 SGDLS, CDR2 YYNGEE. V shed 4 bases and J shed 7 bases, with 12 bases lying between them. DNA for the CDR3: TGTGCCAGCAGCACCCTGGGGGGGCAGCCCCAGCATTTT. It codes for CASSTLGGQPQHF.

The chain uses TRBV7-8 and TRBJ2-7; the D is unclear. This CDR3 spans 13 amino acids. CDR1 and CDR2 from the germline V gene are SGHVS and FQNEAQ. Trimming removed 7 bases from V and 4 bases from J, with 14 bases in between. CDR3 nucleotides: TGTGCCAGCAACCCCGGCGGCGGATACGAGCAGTACTTC. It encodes CASNPGGGYEQYF.

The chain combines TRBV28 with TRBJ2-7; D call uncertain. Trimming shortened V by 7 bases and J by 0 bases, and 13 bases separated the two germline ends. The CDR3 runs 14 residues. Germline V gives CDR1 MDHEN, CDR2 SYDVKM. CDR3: CASNSYLISYEQYF. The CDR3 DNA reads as TGTGCCAGCAATTCATACCTGATCTCCTACGAGCAGTACTTC.

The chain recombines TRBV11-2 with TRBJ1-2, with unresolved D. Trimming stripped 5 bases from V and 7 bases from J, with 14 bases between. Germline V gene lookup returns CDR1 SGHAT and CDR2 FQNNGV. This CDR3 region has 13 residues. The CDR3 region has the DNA TGTGCCAGCAGCACCCGGCGACGGCCTGGCTACACCTTC. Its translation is CASSTRRRPGYTF.

This CDR3 is CASSIASGRGEAFF. CDR3 coding DNA: TGTGCCAGTAGTATAGCCAGCGGAAGGGGTGAAGCTTTCTTT. The chain carries TRBV19 and TRBJ1-1; D is perhaps TRBD1 (5 bases). The V gene's germline CDR1 is LNHDA and CDR2 SQIVND (reference sequence). The ends were cut back, 1 base at V and 7 bases at J, with 13 bases in the middle. The CDR3 sequence is 14 residues long.

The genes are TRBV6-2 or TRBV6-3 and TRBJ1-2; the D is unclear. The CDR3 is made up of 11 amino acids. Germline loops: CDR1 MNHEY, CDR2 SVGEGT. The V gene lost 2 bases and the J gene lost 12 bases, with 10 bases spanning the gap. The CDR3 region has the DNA TGTGCCAGCAGTTACGGGCCGAGGAACACCTTC. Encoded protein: CASSYGPRNTF.

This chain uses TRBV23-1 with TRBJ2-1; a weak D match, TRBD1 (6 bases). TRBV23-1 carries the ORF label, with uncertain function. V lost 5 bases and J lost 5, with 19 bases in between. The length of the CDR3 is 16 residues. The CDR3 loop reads CASSLNGQWRNNEQFF. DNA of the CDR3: TGCGCCAGCAGTTTAAACGGACAGTGGAGGAACAATGAGCAGTTCTTC.

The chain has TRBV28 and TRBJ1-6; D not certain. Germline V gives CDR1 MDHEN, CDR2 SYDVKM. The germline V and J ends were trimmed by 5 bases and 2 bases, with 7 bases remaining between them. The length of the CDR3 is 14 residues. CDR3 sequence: CASSPPTYNSPLHF. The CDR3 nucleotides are TGTGCCAGCAGTCCCCCAACCTATAATTCACCCCTCCACTTT.

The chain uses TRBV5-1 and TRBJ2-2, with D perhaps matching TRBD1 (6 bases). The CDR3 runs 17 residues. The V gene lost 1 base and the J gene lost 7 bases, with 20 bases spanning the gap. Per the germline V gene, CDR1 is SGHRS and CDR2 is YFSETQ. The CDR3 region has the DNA TGCGCCAGCAGCTTGCTGGTGGGGGCCCGGGAAGGCGGGGAGCTGTTTTTT. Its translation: CASSLLVGAREGGELFF.

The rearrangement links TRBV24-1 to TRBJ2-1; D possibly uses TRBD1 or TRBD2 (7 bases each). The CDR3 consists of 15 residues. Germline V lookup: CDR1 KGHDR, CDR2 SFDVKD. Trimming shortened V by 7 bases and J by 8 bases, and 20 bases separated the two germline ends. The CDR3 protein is CATRGPGAGGDEQFF. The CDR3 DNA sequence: TGTGCCACCAGGGGGCCTGGGGCAGGGGGGGATGAGCAGTTCTTC.

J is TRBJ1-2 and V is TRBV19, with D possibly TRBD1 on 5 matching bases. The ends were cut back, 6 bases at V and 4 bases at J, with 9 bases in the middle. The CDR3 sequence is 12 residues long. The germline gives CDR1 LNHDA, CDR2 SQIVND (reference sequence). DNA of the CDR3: TGTGCCAGTAGAGCAGGGCCCTATGGCTACACCTTC. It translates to CASRAGPYGYTF. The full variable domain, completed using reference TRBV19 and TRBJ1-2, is DGGITQSPKYLFRKEGQNVTLSCEQNLNHDAMYWYRQDPGQGLRLIYYSQIVNDFQKGDIAEGYSVSREKKESFPLTVTSAQKNPTAFYLCASRAGPYGYTFGSGTRLTVV.